This TCR beta chain is drawn from a study of T cells expressing NK-cell markers. Notes on the study in general: Similarly, these clonotypes led the CD3+CD56-NKG2C+ fraction as well in several donors.

Comment on this clonotype: Antigen specificity is unknown.

TCRdb reprocessed the 5' RACE reads, keeping one entry per CDR3 protein, no DNA. This sample's table reports 400,000 or so distinct CDR3 sequences. The CDR3 covers 18 residues. CDR1 is KGHDR and CDR2 is SFDVKD in the germline V gene. The chain is built from TRBV24-1 and TRBJ2-3; TCRdb proposes TRBD2, but this gene call is untestable without DNA. The source is a woman aged 50 to 60 in good health. The sample comprised blood T cells: a sorted CD56 or NKG2C T cell subset, CD4+ or CD8+ T cells, or bulk PBMC T cells (not recorded which). This CDR3 reads CATSDFRTKKGLTDTQYF.